The clone carrying this T cell receptor beta chain was observed a few times. Its cognate antigen is unknown. The entry originates in a study of beta chain features in type 1 diabetes. Study-wide results and caveats: Shorter TCRB CDR3s, moderately but significantly so, marked every one of the four CD4+ subsets in Type 1 diabetes patients. At VDJ recombination sites, type 1 diabetes patients had fewer insertions and more deleted nucleotides.

Sorting gave populations that all exceeded 95% purity. V was shortened by 5 bases and J by 7 bases, with 12 bases between the two germline ends. This CDR3 region has 13 residues. Germline CDR1 ENHRY, CDR2 SYGVKD. The entirety of the isolated RNA underwent reverse transcription, so expressed TCRB transcripts were sequenced. Sequencing used immunoSEQ multiplex PCR; TCRdb keeps in-frame clones, though not all of them. The data hold about 170,000 clones, with almost 8% observed a single time. This receptor was identified in a man in his late teens or twenties with type 1 diabetes. The V and J genes are TRBV10-3 and TRBJ2-4, with unresolved D. Sequenced input: central memory CD4+ T cells from blood. In DNA, the CDR3 is TGTGCCATCAGTCCCGCTGGCCCGAACATTCAGTACTTC. It yields the protein CAISPAGPNIQYF.